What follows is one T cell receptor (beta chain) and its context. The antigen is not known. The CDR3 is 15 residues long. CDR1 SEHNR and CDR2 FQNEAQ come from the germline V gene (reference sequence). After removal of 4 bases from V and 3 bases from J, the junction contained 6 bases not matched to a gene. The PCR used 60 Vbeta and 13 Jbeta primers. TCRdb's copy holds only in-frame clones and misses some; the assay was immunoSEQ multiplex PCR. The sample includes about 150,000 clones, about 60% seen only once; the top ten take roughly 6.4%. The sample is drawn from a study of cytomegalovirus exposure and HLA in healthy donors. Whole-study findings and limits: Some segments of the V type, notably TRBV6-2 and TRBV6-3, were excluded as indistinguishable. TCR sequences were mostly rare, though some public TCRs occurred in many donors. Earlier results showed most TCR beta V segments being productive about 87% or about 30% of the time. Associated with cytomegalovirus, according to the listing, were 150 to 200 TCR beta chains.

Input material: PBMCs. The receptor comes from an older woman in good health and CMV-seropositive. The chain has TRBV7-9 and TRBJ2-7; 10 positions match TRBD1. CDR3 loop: CASSYFRDRGYEQYF. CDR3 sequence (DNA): TGTGCCAGCAGCTACTTCCGGGACAGGGGCTACGAGCAGTACTTC.